Listed below are T cell receptor beta chains from one sample, sequenced in a study of naive and memory T cell subsets. TCRdb passed the 5' RACE reads through MiXCR, listing each CDR3 protein once. This table has around 56,000 distinct CDR3 sequences, about 7.1% appearing once. These receptors originate from a female donor in good health. Both conserved end residues are part of each CDR3.

cdr3_length	v_call	j_call	cdr3_aa
15	TRBV7-9	TRBJ1-4	CASSPGEIGGEKLFF
15	TRBV12-3/TRBV12-4	TRBJ2-7	CASSKPGGSSYEQYF
15	TRBV7-3	TRBJ2-1	CASSPLAGEIDEQFF
15	TRBV28	TRBJ2-2	CASSFPSGGSGELFF
14	TRBV19	TRBJ2-7	CASGRDGTDSEQYF
15	TRBV6-1	TRBJ1-6	CASSEIWGGDSPLHF
15	TRBV19	TRBJ1-6	CASRAGTTINSPLHF
12	TRBV19	TRBJ1-4	CASTGVGEKLFF
15	TRBV12-3/TRBV12-4	TRBJ2-1	CASSPEGLAINEQFF
13	TRBV5-1	TRBJ2-7	CASSLAVAYEQYF